This T cell receptor beta chain is drawn from a study of shared clonotypes between healthy human individuals. Study information: A donor's plate count was three for CD4 naive and three for CD4 memory; CD8 naive had two and CD8 memory one.

V gave up 9 bases and J gave up 6 bases, with 17 bases separating them. The CDR3 consists of 13 residues. The V gene's germline CDR1 is SNHLY and CDR2 FYNNEI. Original handling: Junction-only immunoSEQ data arrived without quality scores, meaning filtering differed. The data were produced by immunoSEQ multiplex PCR, yet TCRdb's version contains in-frame clones alone and is incomplete. V and J calls and clone size are copied from that table; D and trimming were computed from the DNA. The repertoire consists of over a million clones, with approximately 98% occurring once and the leading ten covering around 0.45%. Remarks on this clone: Its matching antigen is unknown.

Broader study findings: Investigators expected sequencing depth to affect clonotype sharing among donors. Since donors were few, the genetic and exposure-history diversity represented was limited.

The origin of this receptor is a man aged 25-45 years in good health. The specimen was naive CD4+ T cells sorted from blood. Subset noted: CD45RA+ positively selected. V and J are TRBV2 and TRBJ1-2; D is perhaps TRBD1 (6 bases). Here the CDR3 reads CARYPPGDNGYTF. DNA of the CDR3: TGTGCCAGATACCCTCCCGGGGACAATGGCTACACCTTC. Supplemented by reference TRBV2 and TRBJ1-2, the full variable domain reads EPEVTQTPSHQVTQMGQEVILRCVPISNHLYFYWYRQILGQKVEFLVSFYNNEISEKSEIFDDQFSVERPDGSNFTLKIRSTKLEDSAMYFCARYPPGDNGYTFGSGTRLTVV.